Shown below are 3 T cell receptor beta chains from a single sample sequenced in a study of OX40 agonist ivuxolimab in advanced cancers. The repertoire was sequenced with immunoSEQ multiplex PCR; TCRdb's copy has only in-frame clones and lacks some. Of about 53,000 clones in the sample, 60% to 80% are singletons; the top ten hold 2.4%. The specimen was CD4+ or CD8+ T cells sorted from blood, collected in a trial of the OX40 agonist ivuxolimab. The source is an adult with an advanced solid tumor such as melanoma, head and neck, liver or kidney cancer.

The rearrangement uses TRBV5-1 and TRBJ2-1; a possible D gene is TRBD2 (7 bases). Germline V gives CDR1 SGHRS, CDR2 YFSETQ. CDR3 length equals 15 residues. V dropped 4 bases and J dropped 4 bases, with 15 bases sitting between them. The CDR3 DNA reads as TGCGCCAGCAGCATCCTTGAGGGGGGGTACAATGAGCAGTTCTTC. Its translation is CASSILEGGYNEQFF.

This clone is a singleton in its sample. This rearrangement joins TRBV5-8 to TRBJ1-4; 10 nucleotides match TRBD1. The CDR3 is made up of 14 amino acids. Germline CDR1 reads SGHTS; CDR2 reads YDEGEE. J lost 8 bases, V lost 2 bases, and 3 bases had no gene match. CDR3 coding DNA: TGTGCCAGCAGCTTAGACAGGGGGCAGGAAAAACTGTTTTTT. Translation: CASSLDRGQEKLFF.

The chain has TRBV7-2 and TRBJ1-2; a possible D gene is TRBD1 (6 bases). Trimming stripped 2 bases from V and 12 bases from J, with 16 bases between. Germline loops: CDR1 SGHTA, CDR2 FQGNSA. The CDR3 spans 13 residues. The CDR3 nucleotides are TGTGCCAGCAGCTTAAATACACAGGGCGGCCACACCTTC. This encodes CASSLNTQGGHTF.